This entry is about one TCR beta chain. The antigen is unknown. Clones were sequenced by immunoSEQ multiplex PCR, and TCRdb holds only the in-frame ones, with some missing. The profile covers around 50,000 clones, with over 85% appearing a single time and under 7% taken by the ten largest. The germline V gene encodes CDR1 LNHDA and CDR2 SQIVND (reference sequence). Trimming took off 4 bases at V and 4 bases at J, with 20 bases between the two ends. The CDR3 length is 16 residues. The data derive from a study of cytomegalovirus exposure and HLA in healthy donors. The study, taken as a whole, reports: It was found in a later analysis that first-cohort TCR clusters tended to co-occur in the 130 or so validation repertoires. It was 150 or so TCR beta chains that were listed as cytomegalovirus-associated. Accounts indicate the classifier identified cytomegalovirus status with strong specificity and sensitivity. Most sequenced TCRs were rare (though some public TCRs occurred in many donors).

This receptor was taken from a woman aged 18-30 years in good health and CMV-seronegative. The chain combines TRBV19 with TRBJ2-7; a weak D match, TRBD1 (5 bases). Sequenced: PBMCs. CDR3 region: CASSTDTWGREYEQYF. DNA of the CDR3: TGTGCCAGTAGTACCGATACTTGGGGCAGAGAATACGAGCAGTACTTC.